The rows below give T cell receptor beta chains drawn from one sample of a study of T cell clones after liver transplantation. TCRdb's table, derived via immunoSEQ multiplex PCR, lists solely in-frame clones and lacks some. The top ten clones hold approximately 0.43% of a sample with about 85,000 clones, over 80% of them seen once. The starting material was CD4+ T cells from blood, obtained 45 to 46 months after liver transplant. The receptors derive from a human patient who received a liver transplant. Some T cells may be graft donor cells. The CDR3 runs from the conserved cysteine through the conserved F or W. The D gene is left open where the match is weak. A clone size is listed for some rows: how often the clone was seen (once, few, many), or a class if it is expanded.

NA,TRBJ1-5,NA,TRBV27,TGTGCCAGCAGTGCCTGGGACGGCGGCGGAAATCAGCCCCAGCATTTT,CASSAWDGGGNQPQHF
NA,TRBJ1-2,NA,TRBV6-5,TGTGCCAGCAGTGAAATAATCTATGGCTACACCTTC,CASSEIIYGYTF
NA,TRBJ1-3,NA,TRBV19,TGTGCCAGCCGCGACGGGAGCTCTGGAAACACCATATATTTT,CASRDGSSGNTIYF
NA,TRBJ2-1,NA,TRBV5-6,TGTGCCAGCAGCTTCAAGCGACCGAGAATCTACAATGAGCAGTTCTTC,CASSFKRPRIYNEQFF
NA,TRBJ2-2,once,TRBV6-5,TGTGCCAGCAGGAAGGCCGGGGAGCTGTTTTTT,CASRKAGELFF
NA,TRBJ2-3,NA,TRBV5-6,TGTGCCAGCAGCTTGGGACTAGACCCAGATACGCAGTATTTT,CASSLGLDPDTQYF
TRBD1,TRBJ1-5,NA,TRBV6-5,TGTGCCAGCAGCCCCGACAGGGAGCAGCCCCAGCATTTT,CASSPDREQPQHF
NA,TRBJ2-1,NA,TRBV2,TGTGCCAGCAGTGAGACAGGGAGGGGGCAGTTCTTC,CASSETGRGQFF
TRBD1,TRBJ1-5,NA,TRBV6-5,TGTGCCAGCAGATTACAGGGGAATCAGCCCCAGCATTTT,CASRLQGNQPQHF
TRBD1,TRBJ2-1,NA,TRBV5-1,TGCGCCAGCAGCCATGCAGGGGGCGTTTATGAGCAGTTCTTC,CASSHAGGVYEQFF
TRBD1,TRBJ1-1,NA,TRBV2,TGTGCCAGCAGGCGGACAGGGAAAACTGAAGCTTTCTTT,CASRRTGKTEAFF
NA,TRBJ2-3,NA,TRBV18,TGTGCCAGCTCACCACCTGGGACACCAGGGAGGGATACGCAGTATTTT,CASSPPGTPGRDTQYF
NA,TRBJ2-3,once,TRBV4-1,TGCGCCAGCAGCCAAGATCCCGGGGCAGGCTCCAGGGATACGCAGTATTTT,CASSQDPGAGSRDTQYF
NA,TRBJ2-6,NA,TRBV6-5,TGTGCCAGCAGTTCCCTCCTTGGCTCTGGGGCCAACGTCCTGACTTTC,CASSSLLGSGANVLTF
NA,TRBJ2-1,few,TRBV5-1,TGCGCCAGCAGCTTGGCGGGAAGCACCTACAATGAGCAGTTCTTC,CASSLAGSTYNEQFF
NA,TRBJ2-7,NA,TRBV10-2,TGCGCCTCCCTGGGGGGCAGCGAGCAGTACTTC,CASLGGSEQYF
NA,TRBJ1-4,once,TRBV7-9,TGTGCCAGCAGCTTAGCTCGGGAAGATGAAAAACTGTTTTTT,CASSLAREDEKLFF
NA,TRBJ1-1,NA,TRBV28,TGTGCCAGCAGTTTATCCGGGACAACGGCTTTCTTT,CASSLSGTTAFF
TRBD1,TRBJ2-7,few,TRBV19,TGTGCCAGTAGTAACTCAGGGGGTCCGGGAGAGCAGTACTTC,CASSNSGGPGEQYF
TRBD1,TRBJ2-7,NA,TRBV28,TGTGCCAGCAGGACAGGGGGGAAGGGATCCTACGAGCAGTACTTC,CASRTGGKGSYEQYF
NA,TRBJ1-2,NA,TRBV7-8,TGTGCCAGCAGCTTAGCGGGGCGTAACTATGGCTACACCTTC,CASSLAGRNYGYTF
NA,TRBJ1-5,few,TRBV5-4,TGTGCCAGCAGCTATAACGTGGATCAGCCCCAGCATTTT,CASSYNVDQPQHF
NA,TRBJ2-7,once,TRBV5-8,TGTGCCAGCGGGGCTCCCGCCTACGAGCAGTACTTC,CASGAPAYEQYF
NA,TRBJ2-2,NA,TRBV5-4,TGTGCCAGCAGCTTGTACGGTCGGGGAGGGGGCGCGACCGGGGAGCTGTTTTTT,CASSLYGRGGGATGELFF
TRBD1,TRBJ2-7,NA,TRBV28,TGTGCCAGCATACTGGGAGACAGGGGTGGGGAGCAGTACTTC,CASILGDRGGEQYF
NA,TRBJ1-1,NA,TRBV21-1,TGTGCCAGCACCCCGGGCCCCGGGGGGGCTGAAGCTTTCTTT,CASTPGPGGAEAFF
TRBD2,TRBJ2-3,few,TRBV11-1,TGTGCCAGCAGCTTAGCGGGAGGGCCAGATACGCAGTATTTT,CASSLAGGPDTQYF
NA,TRBJ2-1,NA,TRBV5-6,TGTGCCAGCAGCTTGGGAGTGGGAGGGGGATACAATGAGCAGTTCTTC,CASSLGVGGGYNEQFF
NA,TRBJ2-1,NA,TRBV18,TGTGCCAGCTCACCTCGGGACCCGACCTACAATGAGCAGTTCTTC,CASSPRDPTYNEQFF
TRBD2,TRBJ2-1,NA,TRBV27,TGTGCCAGCAGTTTAACGGCGGGAGTCTCGTACAATGAGCAGTTCTTC,CASSLTAGVSYNEQFF
NA,TRBJ2-3,NA,TRBV7-9,TGTGCCAGCAGCCCACTCTTCCATAGCACAGATACGCAGTATTTT,CASSPLFHSTDTQYF
TRBD2,TRBJ2-1,few,TRBV7-9,TGTGCCAGCAGCTCGACTAGCGGGGGGGTAAAGTTCTTC,CASSSTSGGVKFF
TRBD2,TRBJ2-1,NA,TRBV5-1,TGCGCCAGCAGCTTCCTAGCGGGAGGCGCCGGTGAGCAGTTCTTC,CASSFLAGGAGEQFF
TRBD1,TRBJ2-3,NA,TRBV18,TGTGCCAGCTCACTTTCGCAGGGGGCAGCAGATACGCAGTATTTT,CASSLSQGAADTQYF
TRBD1,TRBJ2-5,NA,TRBV5-1,TGCGCCAGCAGCCCTAGGGACAGGGACCAAGAGACCCAGTACTTC,CASSPRDRDQETQYF
NA,TRBJ1-5,once,TRBV7-9,TGTGCCAGCAGTATGGACCTCCCTAATCAGCCCCAGCATTTT,CASSMDLPNQPQHF
NA,TRBJ2-5,NA,TRBV9,TGTGCCAGCAGCGTAGGTCCCGGGGCCGAAGAGACCCAGTACTTC,CASSVGPGAEETQYF
TRBD2,TRBJ2-1,NA,TRBV5-1,TGCGCCAGCAGCTGGCAAGCGGGAGGGGCCAATGAGCAGTTCTTC,CASSWQAGGANEQFF
TRBD2,TRBJ2-3,NA,TRBV11-1,TGTGCCAGCAGCCCCCTCCGGGGAGGGGGCACAGATACGCAGTATTTT,CASSPLRGGGTDTQYF
NA,TRBJ1-5,NA,TRBV5-1,TGCGCCAGCAGCTTGGAGGCGGGTCTGGGTCAGCCCCAGCATTTT,CASSLEAGLGQPQHF